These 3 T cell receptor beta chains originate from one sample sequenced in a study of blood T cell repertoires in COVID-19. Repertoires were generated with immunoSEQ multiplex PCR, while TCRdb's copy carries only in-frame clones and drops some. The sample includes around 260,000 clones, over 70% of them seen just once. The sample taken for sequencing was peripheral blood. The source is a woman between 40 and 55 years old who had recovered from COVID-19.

The CDR3 region has the DNA TGTGCCAGCAGGGGGAGAGCATCCTCTGGAAACACCATATATTTT. Encoded protein: CASRGRASSGNTIYF. V usage is TRBV27 and J usage is TRBJ1-3; D ambiguous. The V end lost 6 bases, the J end lost 0 bases, and 12 bases lay between the germline ends. The CDR3 contains 15 residues. The germline CDR1 and CDR2 sequences are MNHEY and SMNVEV (reference sequence).

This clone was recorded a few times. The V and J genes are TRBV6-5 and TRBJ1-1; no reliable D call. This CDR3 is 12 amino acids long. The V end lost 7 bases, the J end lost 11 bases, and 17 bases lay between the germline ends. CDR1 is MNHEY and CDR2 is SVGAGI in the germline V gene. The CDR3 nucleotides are TGTGCCAGCACCCAAGAGGGAGGGAAGGCTTTCTTT. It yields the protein CASTQEGGKAFF.

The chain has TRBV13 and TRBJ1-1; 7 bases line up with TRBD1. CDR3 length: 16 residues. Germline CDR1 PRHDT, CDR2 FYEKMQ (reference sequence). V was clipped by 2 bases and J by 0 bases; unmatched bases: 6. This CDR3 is CASSLFRDSMNTEAFF. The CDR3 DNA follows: TGTGCCAGCAGCTTATTCAGGGACAGCATGAACACTGAAGCTTTCTTT.